Sequencing of this T cell receptor beta chain was carried out in a study of blood T cell repertoires in COVID-19. About the research overall: Italy, Spain and the United States were the sources of the convalescent and acute COVID-19 samples. T cells, B-cell-depleted T cells, or PBMCs provided the cDNA or gDNA that served as material.

J lost 9 bases, V lost 3 bases, and 10 bases had no gene match. This CDR3 comprises 14 residues. The germline V gene encodes CDR1 SGHDT and CDR2 YYEEEE. In the original workflow: From reference gene primer amplification, estimates of nucleated cell counts were derived. Assay: immunoSEQ multiplex PCR; the TCRdb copy retains only in-frame clones and omits some. The V and J calls and clone size are taken from that table; D and trimming were inferred from the DNA. The data show 150,000 to 200,000 clones, with about 80% seen just once and roughly 8.1% held by the top ten. This sequence was found in a woman between 70 and 85 years old with acute or convalescent COVID-19. The sample taken for sequencing was peripheral blood. The chain has TRBV5-6 and TRBJ2-7; 9 nucleotides agree with TRBD2. CDR3 region: CASSSTLRGGRQYF. The CDR3 DNA is TGTGCCAGCAGCTCCACCTTGCGGGGGGGCCGGCAGTACTTC.